A single sample gave rise to the 4 T cell receptor beta chains below, sequenced in a study of T-cell reconstitution after alpha-beta-depleted transplantation in children. These receptors' antigens are unknown. Construction of the TCRbeta library involved unique molecular identifiers. Each CDR3 protein gets one entry after TCRdb re-called the PCR reads with MiXCR. The sample contains around 30,000 distinct CDR3 sequences, about 6.7% of which appear only once. Study-level results: Several hundred expanded graft clones reportedly supplied alpha-beta T cells about two months after transplant.

Here the sequenced sample was peripheral blood, taken 60 days after TCRalphabeta/CD19-depleted stem cell transplant. Source of these receptors: a child under two years old who had a stem cell transplant for acute myeloid leukemia, so the T cells may come from the graft donor.

This clonotype was counted ten times or more. This chain links TRBV11-2 with TRBJ2-7, with 7 bases matching TRBD1. The CDR3 has 16 residues. Germline V CDR1 and CDR2: SGHAT, FQNNGV. Trimming cost V 6 bases and J 4 bases; bases outside gene matches: 15. CDR3 coding DNA: TGTGCCAGCAGATTCCGTTCCGGGACAGTAAGTTACGAGCAGTACTTC. This gives the protein CASRFRSGTVSYEQYF.

This clonotype was found once. The rearrangement joins TRBV7-2 to TRBJ2-1, with a possible D match to TRBD1 (5 bases). Germline V gene lookup returns CDR1 SGHTA and CDR2 FQGNSA. There are 11 residues in the CDR3. The V end was cut by 1 base, the J end by 10 bases, with 5 bases between. The CDR3, as DNA: TGTGCCAGCAGCTTAGGGACAGAGCAGTTCTTC. Its translation is CASSLGTEQFF.

This clonotype has at least ten counts. The chain has TRBV4-1 and TRBJ2-6; 9 nucleotides align to TRBD1. V gave up 4 bases and J gave up 0 bases; unmatched junction bases: 4. The CDR3 runs 17 residues. Germline V gives CDR1 MGHRA, CDR2 YSYEKL. CDR3 sequence reads: CASSLRGQGSGANVLTF. CDR3 bases: TGCGCCAGCAGCCTCCGGGGACAGGGCTCTGGGGCCAACGTCCTGACTTTC.

This clonotype was observed many times. Here the CDR3 DNA reads TGTGCCACCAGTGATTTAGAGGGGACTAGCACAGATACGCAGTATTTT. Its protein is CATSDLEGTSTDTQYF. The chain joins TRBV24-1 to TRBJ2-3, with D possibly TRBD2 on 6 matching bases. V was clipped by 1 base and J by 0 bases, with 10 bases between them. Germline CDR1 and CDR2: KGHDR and SFDVKD. The CDR3 loop spans 16 amino acids.